The entry below gives a single T cell receptor (beta chain) sequence along with its context. Its cognate antigen has yet to be identified. Qualities for individual bases were not recorded, and no much larger clone is one base off. CDR1 is given as MDHEN and CDR2 as SYDVKM, both from the germline V gene. Measured from the cysteine to the phenylalanine, the CDR3 is 14 residues long. Just the 42-base CDR3 DNA is kept, in frame starting at base 1. V lost 5 bases and J lost 2 bases, and the count of bases not matched to a germline gene is 6. The immunoSEQ Assay was used to sequence TCR beta CDR3 regions from DNA. On the authors' methods: T cell density was computed as TCR beta template counts normalized to usable DNA estimated by amplifying housekeeping genes. The preseqR package was used to estimate richness by extrapolating to 400,000 templates for PBMC samples and to 120,000 templates for tissue samples. Clonality was defined by subtracting Pielou's evenness from one. To identify tissue-enriched TCRs, differential abundance testing was run on productive amino-acid clonotypes with a minimum total count of 5 and an alpha of 0.1. Repertoire overlap between compartments was quantified with the Jaccard Index and Morisita Overlap Index. GLIPH clustered TCR beta CDR3s with public tetramer-defined viral CDR3s; viral motifs required at least three viral sequences plus V-gene enrichment. Sourced from immuneACCESS, this table was stored by TCRdb with only in-frame sequences that have V and J called. A share of the clones is absent; for the studies checked, an unresolved V gene accounts for under half, and the remainder has no known explanation. The D gene and trimming were derived from the DNA, and the V and J assignments and clone size from that table. The sample has around 25,000 clones on record, 80% to 95% of them singletons. The top ten clonotypes cover approximately 2.7% of the sample.

This specimen belongs to a study of T cells in localized non-small cell lung cancer (dated by TCRdb to about 2020). Study-level background: The study analyzed T cell repertoires of about 230 early-stage NSCLC patients, comparing tumors and uninvolved tumor-adjacent lungs. The cohort was made up of around 250 treatment-naive NSCLC patients whose localized lung tumors had been resected. The mean age of the NSCLC patients was roughly 70 years, with fewer than 150 men and 95 to 110 women. The study at large found these results: A median of around 60 of the top 100 tumor clones turned up in the paired uninvolved adjacent lung, and under 30 of those clones also ranked among the top 100 of that same adjacent lung. Because multi-region tumor sequencing was not done, intratumor heterogeneity could not be ruled out. Longer overall survival was associated with higher T cell density in blood, whereas shorter survival was associated with higher clonality in adjacent lung. Uninvolved tumor-adjacent lung showed the highest T cell clonality, higher than tumor, which suggests more focused antigenic responses in the adjacent lung. Because of the exploratory design, TCR variables were selected using unadjusted p-values without false-discovery rate correction.

At diagnosis, peripheral blood, uninvolved tumor-adjacent lung and tumor were collected and were preserved as a mix of fresh-frozen and FFPE material. For TCR repertoire profiling, blood samples were analyzed as peripheral blood mononuclear cells. The chain was built from TRBV28 and TRBJ2-7; 7 bases in the middle match TRBD1. The sequence derives from a woman aged 40-70 years with stage I lung adenocarcinoma. The material sequenced was peripheral blood, taken before any cancer treatment. This receptor carries the CDR3 CASSPRTGTYEQYF. The nucleotide sequence is given as TGTGCCAGCAGTCCTCGGACAGGTACCTACGAGCAGTACTTC.